This TCR beta chain was retrieved from a study of control samples from healthy donors and cancer patients. This clone was found a few times. Libraries were prepared by immunoSEQ multiplex PCR; TCRdb keeps only in-frame clonotypes and omits some of them. The table lists about 150,000 clones, roughly nine tenths of them singletons. Trimming shortened V by 5 bases and J by 6 bases, and 7 bases separated the two germline ends. Germline V gives CDR1 SGHVS, CDR2 FQNEAQ. CDR3 length: 12 residues. The sample comprised blood. The TCR was taken from a man aged 25 to 40 in good health. The chain has TRBV7-8 and TRBJ2-2; no definite D call. This CDR3 reads CASSPEAGELFF. CDR3 nucleotides: TGTGCCAGCAGCCCAGAGGCCGGGGAGCTGTTTTTT.